This T cell receptor beta chain emerged from a study of cytomegalovirus exposure and HLA in healthy donors. The CDR3 has 16 amino acids. The germline V and J ends were trimmed by 1 base and 4 bases, with 16 bases remaining between them. Germline loops: CDR1 SEHNR, CDR2 FQNEAQ (reference sequence). Both 60 Vbeta primers and 13 Jbeta primers went into the PCR. Produced via immunoSEQ multiplex PCR; TCRdb's table is partial and in-frame only. The sample carries 150,000 to 200,000 clones, approximately 83% recorded once. This clone was observed a single time. V usage is TRBV7-9 and J usage is TRBJ1-2; TRBD1 is a possible D gene (6 bases). The sequenced material came from PBMCs. The TCR was taken from a male donor in good health and CMV-seronegative. CDR3 loop: CASSLGVGDTLYGYTF. For the CDR3, the DNA is TGTGCCAGCAGCTTAGGGGTGGGGGACACCCTCTATGGCTACACCTTC.